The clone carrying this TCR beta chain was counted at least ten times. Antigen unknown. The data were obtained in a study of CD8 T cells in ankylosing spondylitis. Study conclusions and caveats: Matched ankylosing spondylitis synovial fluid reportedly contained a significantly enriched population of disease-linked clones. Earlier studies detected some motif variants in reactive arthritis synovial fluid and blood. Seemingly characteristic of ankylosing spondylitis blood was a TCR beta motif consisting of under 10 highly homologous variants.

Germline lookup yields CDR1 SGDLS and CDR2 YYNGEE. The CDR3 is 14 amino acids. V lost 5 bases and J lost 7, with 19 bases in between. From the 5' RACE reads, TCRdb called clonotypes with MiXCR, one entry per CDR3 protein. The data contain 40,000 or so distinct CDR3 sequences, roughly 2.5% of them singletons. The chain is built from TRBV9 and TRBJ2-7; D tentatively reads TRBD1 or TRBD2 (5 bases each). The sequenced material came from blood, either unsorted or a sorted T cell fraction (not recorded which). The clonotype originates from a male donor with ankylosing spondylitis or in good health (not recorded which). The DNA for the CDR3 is TGTGCCAGCAGTGAAGCGCCGGGACCTCTGGAGCAGTACTTC. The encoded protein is CASSEAPGPLEQYF.